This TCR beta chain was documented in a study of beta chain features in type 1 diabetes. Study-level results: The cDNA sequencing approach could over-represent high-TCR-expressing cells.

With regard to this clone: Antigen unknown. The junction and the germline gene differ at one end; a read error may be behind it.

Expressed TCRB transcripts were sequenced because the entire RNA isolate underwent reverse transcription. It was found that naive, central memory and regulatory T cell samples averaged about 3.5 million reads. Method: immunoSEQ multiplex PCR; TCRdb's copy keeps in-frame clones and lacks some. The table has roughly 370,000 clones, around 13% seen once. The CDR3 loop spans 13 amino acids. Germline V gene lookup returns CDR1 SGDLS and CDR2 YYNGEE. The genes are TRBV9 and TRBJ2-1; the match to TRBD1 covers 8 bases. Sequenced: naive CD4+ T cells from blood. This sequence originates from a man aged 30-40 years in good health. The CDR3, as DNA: TGTGCCAGCAGCACATCCTCAGGGGGCCACGGGATCTTC. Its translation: CASSTSSGGHGIF. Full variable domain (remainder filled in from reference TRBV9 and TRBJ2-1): DSGVTQTPKHLITATGQRVTLRCSPRSGDLSVYWYQQSLDQGLQFLIQYYNGEERAKGNILERFSAQQFPDLHSELNLSSLELGDSALYFCASSTSSGGHGIFGPGTRLTVL.